This T cell receptor (beta chain) originates from a study of T cells after yellow fever vaccination. Findings of the study overall: In post-booster samples, most primary-vaccination clones reappeared (approximately 96% CD4, nearly 90% CD8).

This clonotype has a count of ten or more. The antigen is undetermined. In germline, CDR1 is MNHEY, CDR2 SVGEGT. V lost 5 bases, J lost 4 bases, and 12 bases lay in between. The length of the CDR3 is 13 residues. TCRdb called the 5' RACE reads again in MiXCR, with one record for every CDR3 protein. The data hold 200,000 or so distinct CDR3 sequences, with 6.5% to 7.5% observed a single time. The source material was CD4+ T cells sorted from PBMCs, sampled on the day of the yellow fever booster vaccination. The clonotype originates from a man aged 25-45 years who received the YFV17D yellow fever vaccine. This chain uses TRBV6-2 or TRBV6-3 with TRBJ2-7, with D unresolved. CDR3 sequence (DNA): TGTGCCAGCAGTAGTTCCCCCGGGTACGAGCAGTACTTC. Protein: CASSSSPGYEQYF.